Following are 21 T cell receptor beta chains from one sample sequenced in a study of cytomegalovirus exposure and HLA in healthy donors. The PCR ran on 60 Vbeta and 13 Jbeta primers. TCRdb keeps only in-frame clones here, not all; method: immunoSEQ multiplex PCR. Of 150,000 to 200,000 clones listed, roughly 85% are singletons. The sample comprised PBMCs. The receptors stem from a woman aged 50 to 65 in good health and CMV-seronegative.

The chain links TRBV28 to TRBJ2-5; the D is unclear. Judging by the DNA end, TRBJ2-7 fits better; the J call may be wrong. The CDR3 has 15 residues. Germline V CDR1 and CDR2: MDHEN, SYDVKM. CDR3 amino acids: CASSSGSTQPPEQYF. The CDR3 DNA reads TGTGCCAGCAGTTCCGGGTCCACTCAACCCCCCGAGCAGTACTTC.

The chain has TRBV6-5 and TRBJ1-2; 7 nucleotides match TRBD1. The V and J ends lost 5 bases and 4 bases, in that order; junction bases with no gene match: 4. The germline CDR1 and CDR2 sequences are MNHEY and SVGAGI. This CDR3 has 13 amino acids. As DNA, the CDR3 is TGTGCCAGCAGTCGGGACAGCCTCTATGGCTACACCTTC. As protein: CASSRDSLYGYTF.

The genes are TRBV14 and TRBJ1-1; 11 positions match TRBD1. Germline V gene sequence: CDR1 SGHDN, CDR2 FVKESK. The CDR3 loop spans 14 amino acids. The J segment lost 6 bases and the V segment lost 2 bases, leaving 2 bases of the junction unmatched. CDR3 residues: CASSQLGQGAEAFF. Written as DNA, the CDR3 is TGTGCCAGCAGCCAACTGGGACAGGGGGCTGAAGCTTTCTTT.

Only one count was recorded for this clone. The gene calls are TRBV28 and TRBJ2-5, with 11 bases matching TRBD1. Germline values: CDR1 MDHEN, CDR2 SYDVKM. V lost 2 bases and J lost 6; bases outside the gene matches: 8. The CDR3 totals 16 residues. This CDR3 is CASSLARTGGVKTQYF. The CDR3 DNA reads as TGTGCCAGCAGTTTAGCCCGGACAGGGGGCGTAAAGACCCAGTACTTC.

The rearrangement links TRBV2 to TRBJ2-3; 9 bases fit TRBD2. Germline lookup yields CDR1 SNHLY and CDR2 FYNNEI. This CDR3 spans 14 amino acids. Trimming cost V 6 bases and J 4 bases; bases outside gene matches: 5. The CDR3 is CASSRTSDSDTQYF. The DNA for the CDR3 is TGTGCCAGCAGCCGGACTAGCGACTCAGATACGCAGTATTTT.

Note on this clone: The sample has other DNA sequences that encode this CDR3 too. This chain links TRBV5-4 with TRBJ1-2; D gene uncertain. Germline values: CDR1 SGHNT, CDR2 YYREEE (reference sequence). The CDR3 covers 13 residues. Deletions cut 0 bases from V and 4 bases from J, with 7 bases between. This chain's CDR3 is CASSLAGGYGYTF. DNA for the CDR3: TGTGCCAGCAGCTTGGCCGGAGGCTATGGCTACACCTTC.

The chain uses TRBV5-8 and TRBJ2-1, with TRBD1 as a possible D gene (7 bases). There are 16 residues in the CDR3. The V end was cut by 4 bases, the J end by 4 bases, with 18 bases between. Germline lookup yields CDR1 SGHTS and CDR2 YDEGEE. The CDR3 region has the DNA TGTGCCAGCAGCCCGGCGGGGACAGTCCTTTACAATGAGCAGTTCTTC. It codes for CASSPAGTVLYNEQFF.

The chain uses TRBV9 and TRBJ2-2, with D hard to call. V lost 0 bases and J lost 6, with 9 bases in between. CDR1 SGDLS and CDR2 YYNGEE come from the germline V gene. CDR3 size: 14 residues. The CDR3 DNA reads TGTGCCAGCAGCGTAGTAGATTACCCCGGGGAGCTGTTTTTT. This sequence encodes CASSVVDYPGELFF.

The chain combines TRBV29-1 with TRBJ2-2; 8 positions agree with TRBD1. Trimming took 4 bases from V and 7 from J; bases not matched to a gene: 8. The CDR3 is made up of 14 amino acids. CDR1 and CDR2 (germline): SQVTM, ANQGSEA. This chain's CDR3 is CSVAGPGGYGELFF. DNA for the CDR3: TGCAGCGTTGCGGGGCCAGGGGGCTACGGGGAGCTGTTTTTT.

The sample holds a few counts of this clone. The chain has TRBV5-4 and TRBJ1-4, with 7 bases lining up with TRBD1. CDR3 length: 17 residues. Losses at the gene ends were 3 bases for V and 5 bases for J; bases not matched to a gene: 13. Germline V gene sequence: CDR1 SGHNT, CDR2 YYREEE (reference sequence). CDR3 nucleotides: TGTGCCAGCAGCTATTCCAGGGCAGGGGGTGAAAATGAAAAACTGTTTTTT. It specifies CASSYSRAGGENEKLFF. The full variable domain, its missing parts supplied by reference TRBV5-4 and TRBJ1-4, is ETGVTQSPTHLIKTRGQQVTLRCSSQSGHNTVSWYQQALGQGPQFIFQYYREEENGRGNFPPRFSGLQFPNYSSELNVNALELDDSALYLCASSYSRAGGENEKLFFGSGTQLSVL.

With respect to this clone: One end of the junction does not line up with germline, which may come from a read error. The genes are TRBV5-6 and TRBJ2-3; weak D call: TRBD1 (5 bases). The CDR3 runs to 16 residues. Looked up from germline, CDR1 is SGHDT and CDR2 is YYEEEE. The CDR3 loop reads CASSLVSGKGTDTQYF. DNA for the CDR3: TGTGCCAGCAGCTTGGTGTCAGGGAAGGGCACGGATACGCAGTATTTT.

CDR3: CASRTHFRGRETQYF. CDR3 DNA sequence: TGTGCCAGCAGGACACACTTCAGGGGACGAGAGACCCAGTACTTC. J is TRBJ2-5 and V is TRBV28; possible D gene TRBD1, 6 bases. Germline-derived CDR1 and CDR2 are MDHEN and SYDVKM. The CDR3 is 15 residues long. Trimming removed 6 bases from V and 4 bases from J, with 18 bases in between.

This chain joins TRBV10-2 and TRBJ2-7, with unresolved D. V lost 6 bases and J lost 1, with 7 bases in between. The CDR3 has 12 residues. Germline V CDR1 and CDR2: WSHSY, SAAADI. For the CDR3, the DNA is TGCGCCAGCAGCGACAATTCCTACGAGCAGTACTTC. Translating gives CASSDNSYEQYF.

This chain uses TRBV7-8 with TRBJ1-1; D gene uncertain. CDR1 SGHVS and CDR2 FQNEAQ come from the germline V gene. This CDR3 region has 16 residues. Between the trimmed V and J ends, which lost 1 base and 0 bases, there was a span of 12 bases. The CDR3 is CASSLGAGNMNTEAFF. For the CDR3, the DNA is TGTGCCAGCAGCTTAGGGGCAGGCAATATGAACACTGAAGCTTTCTTT.

V is TRBV6-5 and J is TRBJ1-2; D not certain. The CDR3 is 11 amino acids. Trimming left V 6 bases short and J 12 bases short, with 14 bases between. Germline V gene data show CDR1 as MNHEY and CDR2 as SVGAGI. The CDR3 here is CASRDYASDTF. CDR3 sequence (DNA): TGTGCCAGCAGGGATTACGCAAGCGACACCTTC.

The chain employs TRBV27 and TRBJ1-1; TRBD1 aligns across 9 bases. The CDR3 runs 17 residues. From germline, CDR1 is MNHEY and CDR2 SMNVEV (reference sequence). Losses at the gene ends were 0 bases for V and 1 base for J; bases not matched to a gene: 6. The CDR3 loop is CASSLSRRQGGNTEAFF. The CDR3 nucleotides read TGTGCCAGCAGTTTATCGCGGAGACAGGGGGGGAACACTGAAGCTTTCTTT.

This clone was counted a few times. Other DNA sequences in this sample translate to the same CDR3. V gene TRBV30 combines with J gene TRBJ1-5; D call uncertain. The CDR3 totals 13 residues. Germline assignment: CDR1 GTSNPN and CDR2 SVGIG (reference sequence). The V end lost 3 bases, the J end lost 0 bases, and 6 bases lay between the germline ends. The CDR3 nucleotides are TGTGCCTGGAGCAGTGATAGCAATCAGCCCCAGCATTTT. It is translated as CAWSSDSNQPQHF.

The chain is built from TRBV11-2 and TRBJ2-1, with 10 bases identical to TRBD1. Losses at the gene ends were 5 bases for V and 8 bases for J; bases not matched to a gene: 6. The CDR3 sequence is 14 residues long. CDR1 is SGHAT, CDR2 FQNNGV, per germline. The CDR3, as DNA: TGTGCCAGCAGCGAGGGACAGGGGATGGATGAGCAGTTCTTC. It specifies CASSEGQGMDEQFF. The full variable domain, with the rest looked up from reference TRBV11-2 and TRBJ2-1, is EAGVAQSPRYKIIEKRQSVAFWCNPISGHATLYWYQQILGQGPKLLIQFQNNGVVDDSQLPKDRFSAERLKGVDSTLKIQPAKLEDSAVYLCASSEGQGMDEQFFGPGTRLTVL.

This clone is a singleton in its sample. The chain joins TRBV5-1 to TRBJ2-1, with TRBD1 identical over 11 bases. Germline loops: CDR1 SGHRS, CDR2 YFSETQ. The CDR3 covers 15 residues. Trimming took 1 base from V and 7 from J; bases not matched to a gene: 4. The CDR3 here is CASSLRTGGFNEQFF. In nucleotides, the CDR3 is TGCGCCAGCAGCTTGCGGACAGGGGGCTTTAATGAGCAGTTCTTC.

The V gene is TRBV11-2, the J gene TRBJ2-1; 7 bases match TRBD2. This CDR3 has 15 amino acids. J gave up 2 bases and V 4 bases, and 5 bases lay outside the gene matches. The germline V gene encodes CDR1 SGHAT and CDR2 FQNNGV. DNA of the CDR3: TGTGCCAGCAGCTCTGTGGCGGGAGCCTACAATGAGCAGTTCTTC. Protein sequence: CASSSVAGAYNEQFF.

The genes are TRBV28 and TRBJ1-2; D remains unclear. CDR3 length: 14 amino acids. Trimming removed 8 bases from V and 3 bases from J, with 16 bases in between. The germline CDR1 and CDR2 sequences are MDHEN and SYDVKM. The CDR3 nucleotides read TGTGCCAGCGACGAACTCCGGGGAGACTATGGCTACACCTTC. As protein: CASDELRGDYGYTF.